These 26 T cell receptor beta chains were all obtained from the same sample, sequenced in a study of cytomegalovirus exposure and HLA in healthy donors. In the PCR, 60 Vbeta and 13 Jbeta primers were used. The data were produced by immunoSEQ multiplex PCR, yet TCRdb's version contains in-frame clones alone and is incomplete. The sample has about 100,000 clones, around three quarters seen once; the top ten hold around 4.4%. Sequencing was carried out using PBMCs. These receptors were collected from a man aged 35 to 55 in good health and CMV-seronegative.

The CDR3 DNA reads as TGTGCCAGCTCACCACCGAACCGCGGTTCCTACGAGCAGTACTTC. Its protein product is CASSPPNRGSYEQYF. The rearrangement links TRBV18 to TRBJ2-5; D remains ambiguous. The tail of the sequence fits TRBJ2-7 better, so the J call may be wrong. CDR3 size: 15 residues. Per the germline V gene, CDR1 is KGHSH and CDR2 is LQKENI.

CDR3 protein: CASSEGSRTINSNQPQHF. The CDR3 nucleotides are TGTGCCAGCAGTGAAGGGTCGAGGACAATTAATAGCAATCAGCCCCAGCATTTT. The chain uses TRBV6-1 and TRBJ1-5; D perhaps matches TRBD1 (5 bases). V lost 1 base and J lost 0, with 16 bases in between. Germline-derived CDR1 and CDR2 are MNHNS and SASEGT. This CDR3 is 18 amino acids long.

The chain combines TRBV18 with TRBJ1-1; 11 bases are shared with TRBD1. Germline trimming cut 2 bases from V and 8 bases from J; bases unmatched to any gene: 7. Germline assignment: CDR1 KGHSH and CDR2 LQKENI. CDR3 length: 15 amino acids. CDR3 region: CASSPTTGTGGEAFF. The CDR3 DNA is TGTGCCAGCTCACCAACTACCGGGACAGGGGGGGAAGCTTTCTTT.

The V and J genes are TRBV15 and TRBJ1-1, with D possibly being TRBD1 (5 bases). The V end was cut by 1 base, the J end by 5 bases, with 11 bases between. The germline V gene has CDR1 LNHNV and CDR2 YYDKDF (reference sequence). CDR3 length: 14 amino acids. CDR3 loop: CATSRGGIGTEAFF. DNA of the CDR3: TGTGCCACCAGCAGAGGGGGCATCGGGACTGAAGCTTTCTTT.

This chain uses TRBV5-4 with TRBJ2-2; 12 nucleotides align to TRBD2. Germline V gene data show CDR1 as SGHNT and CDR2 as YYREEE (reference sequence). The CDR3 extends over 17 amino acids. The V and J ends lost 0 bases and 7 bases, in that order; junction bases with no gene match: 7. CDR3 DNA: TGTGCCAGCAGCTTGGCCCCTAGCGGGGGGGAGGACGGGGAGCTGTTTTTT. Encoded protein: CASSLAPSGGEDGELFF.

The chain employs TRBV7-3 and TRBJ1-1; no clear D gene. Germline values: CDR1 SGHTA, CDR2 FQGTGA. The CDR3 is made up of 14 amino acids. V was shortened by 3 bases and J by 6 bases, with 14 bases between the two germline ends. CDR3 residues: CASSFAGDQAEAFF. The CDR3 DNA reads TGTGCCAGCAGCTTTGCCGGGGATCAGGCTGAAGCTTTCTTT.

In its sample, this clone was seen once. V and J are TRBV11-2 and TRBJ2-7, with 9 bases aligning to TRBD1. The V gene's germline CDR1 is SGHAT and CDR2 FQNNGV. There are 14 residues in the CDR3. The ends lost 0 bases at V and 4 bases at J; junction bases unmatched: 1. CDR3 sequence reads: CASSLEQGAYEQYF. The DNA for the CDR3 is TGTGCCAGCAGCTTAGAACAGGGGGCGTACGAGCAGTACTTC.

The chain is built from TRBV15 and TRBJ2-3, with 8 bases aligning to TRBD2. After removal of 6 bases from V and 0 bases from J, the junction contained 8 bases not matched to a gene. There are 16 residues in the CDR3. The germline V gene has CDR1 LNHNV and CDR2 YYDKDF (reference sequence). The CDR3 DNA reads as TGTGCCACCAGACTGGTAACGGGGGGGAGCACAGATACGCAGTATTTT. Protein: CATRLVTGGSTDTQYF.

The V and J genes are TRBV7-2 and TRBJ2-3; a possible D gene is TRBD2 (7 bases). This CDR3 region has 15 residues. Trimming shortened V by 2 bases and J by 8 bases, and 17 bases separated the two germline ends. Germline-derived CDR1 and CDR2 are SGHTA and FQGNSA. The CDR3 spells CASSLRGGQGGTQYF. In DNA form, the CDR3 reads TGTGCCAGCAGCTTAAGGGGGGGGCAAGGGGGTACGCAGTATTTT.

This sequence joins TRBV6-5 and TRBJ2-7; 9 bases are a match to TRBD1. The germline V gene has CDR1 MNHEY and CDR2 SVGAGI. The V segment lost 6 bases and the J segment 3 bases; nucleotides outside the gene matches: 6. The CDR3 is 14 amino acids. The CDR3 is CASRRQGGHYEQYF. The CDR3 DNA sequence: TGTGCCAGCAGGAGACAGGGGGGTCACTACGAGCAGTACTTC.

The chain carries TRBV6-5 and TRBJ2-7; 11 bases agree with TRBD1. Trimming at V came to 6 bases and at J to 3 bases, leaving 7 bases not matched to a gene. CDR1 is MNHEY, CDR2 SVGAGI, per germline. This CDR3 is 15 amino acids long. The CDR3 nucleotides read TGTGCCAGCAGATTACGGGACAGGGGGTTCTACGAGCAGTACTTC. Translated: CASRLRDRGFYEQYF.

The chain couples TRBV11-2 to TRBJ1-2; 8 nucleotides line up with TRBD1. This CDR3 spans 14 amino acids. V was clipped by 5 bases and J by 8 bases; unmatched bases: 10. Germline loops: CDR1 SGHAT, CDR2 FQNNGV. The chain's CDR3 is CASSQTGVLEGYTF. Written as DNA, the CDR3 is TGTGCCAGCAGCCAGACAGGGGTCCTTGAGGGCTACACCTTC.

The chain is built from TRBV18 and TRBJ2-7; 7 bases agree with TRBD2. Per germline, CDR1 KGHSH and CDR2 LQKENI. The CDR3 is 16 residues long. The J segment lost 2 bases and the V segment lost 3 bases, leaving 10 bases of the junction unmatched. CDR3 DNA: TGTGCCAGCTCACCTCCGGGACTAACAAAGGCCTACGAGCAGTACTTC. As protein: CASSPPGLTKAYEQYF.

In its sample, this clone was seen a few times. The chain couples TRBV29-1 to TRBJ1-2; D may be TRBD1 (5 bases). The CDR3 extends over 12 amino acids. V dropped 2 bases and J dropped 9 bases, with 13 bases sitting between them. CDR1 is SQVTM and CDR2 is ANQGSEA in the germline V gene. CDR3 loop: CSVERPGRSYTF. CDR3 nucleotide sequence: TGCAGCGTTGAAAGGCCAGGGCGAAGCTACACCTTC.

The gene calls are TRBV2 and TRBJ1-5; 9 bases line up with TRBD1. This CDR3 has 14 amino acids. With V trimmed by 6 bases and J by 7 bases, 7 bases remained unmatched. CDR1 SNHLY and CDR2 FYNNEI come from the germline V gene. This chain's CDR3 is CASSATDRGQPQHF. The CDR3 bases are TGTGCCAGCAGCGCTACGGACAGGGGACAGCCCCAGCATTTT.

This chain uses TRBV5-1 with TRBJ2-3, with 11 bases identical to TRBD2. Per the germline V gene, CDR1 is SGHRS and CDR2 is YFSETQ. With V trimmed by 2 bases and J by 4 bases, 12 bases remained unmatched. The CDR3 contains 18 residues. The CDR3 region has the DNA TGCGCCAGCAGCTTTACCGGCCTAGCGGGGGGAAGGGCAGATACGCAGTATTTT. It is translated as CASSFTGLAGGRADTQYF.

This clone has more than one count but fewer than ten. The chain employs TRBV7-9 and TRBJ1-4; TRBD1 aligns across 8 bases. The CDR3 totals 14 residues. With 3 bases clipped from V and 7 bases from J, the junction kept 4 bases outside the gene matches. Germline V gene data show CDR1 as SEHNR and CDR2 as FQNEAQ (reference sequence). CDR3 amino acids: CASSFGQGTEKLFF. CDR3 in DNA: TGTGCCAGCAGCTTCGGACAGGGTACTGAAAAACTGTTTTTT.

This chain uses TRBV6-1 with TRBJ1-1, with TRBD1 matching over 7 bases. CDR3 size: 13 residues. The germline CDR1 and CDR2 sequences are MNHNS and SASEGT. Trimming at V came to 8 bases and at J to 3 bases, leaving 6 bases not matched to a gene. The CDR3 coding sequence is TGTGCCAGCGGCCGCGACAGGGACACTGAAGCTTTCTTT. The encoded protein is CASGRDRDTEAFF.

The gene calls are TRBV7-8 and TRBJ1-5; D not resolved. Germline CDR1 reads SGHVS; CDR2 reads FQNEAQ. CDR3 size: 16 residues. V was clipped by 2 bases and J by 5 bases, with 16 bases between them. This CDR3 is CASSLNQGGPHQPQHF. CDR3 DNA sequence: TGTGCCAGCAGCTTAAATCAAGGAGGTCCTCATCAGCCCCAGCATTTT. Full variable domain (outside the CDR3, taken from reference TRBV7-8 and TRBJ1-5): GAGVSQSPRYKVAKRGQDVALRCDPISGHVSLFWYQQALGQGPEFLTYFQNEAQLDKSGLPSDRFFAERPEGSVSTLKIQRTQQEDSAVYLCASSLNQGGPHQPQHFGDGTRLSIL.

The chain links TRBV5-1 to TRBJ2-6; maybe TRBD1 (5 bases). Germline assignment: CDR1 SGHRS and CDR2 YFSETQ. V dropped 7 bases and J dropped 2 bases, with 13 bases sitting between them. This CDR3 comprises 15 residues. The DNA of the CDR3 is TGCGCCAGCGGAGAACAGGCAGCTGGGGCCAACGTCCTGACTTTC. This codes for CASGEQAAGANVLTF.

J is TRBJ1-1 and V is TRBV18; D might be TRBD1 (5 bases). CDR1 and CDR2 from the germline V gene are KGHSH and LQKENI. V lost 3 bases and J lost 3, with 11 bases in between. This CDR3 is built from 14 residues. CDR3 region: CASSPGGSDTEAFF. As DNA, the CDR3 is TGTGCCAGCTCACCGGGGGGGTCGGACACTGAAGCTTTCTTT.

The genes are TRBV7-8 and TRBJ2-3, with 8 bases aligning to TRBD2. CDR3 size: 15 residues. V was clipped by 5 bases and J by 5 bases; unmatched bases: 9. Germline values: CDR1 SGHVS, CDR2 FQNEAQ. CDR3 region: CASSPLAGGGDTQYF. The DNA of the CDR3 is TGTGCCAGCAGCCCTCTTGCGGGGGGAGGAGATACGCAGTATTTT.

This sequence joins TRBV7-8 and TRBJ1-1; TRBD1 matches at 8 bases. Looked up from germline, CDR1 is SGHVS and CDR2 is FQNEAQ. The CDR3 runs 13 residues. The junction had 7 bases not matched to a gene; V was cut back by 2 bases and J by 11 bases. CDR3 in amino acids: CASSLQGAGGAFF. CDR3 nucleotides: TGTGCCAGCAGCTTACAGGGGGCAGGGGGGGCTTTCTTT.

CDR3 amino acids: CASSLGGQGNYGYTF. Here the CDR3 DNA reads TGTGCCAGCAGCTTGGGAGGTCAGGGGAACTATGGCTACACCTTC. This chain links TRBV5-4 with TRBJ1-2; D may be TRBD1 (6 bases). CDR3 length equals 15 residues. V gave up 0 bases and J gave up 2 bases, with 11 bases separating them. Germline CDR1 SGHNT, CDR2 YYREEE (reference sequence).

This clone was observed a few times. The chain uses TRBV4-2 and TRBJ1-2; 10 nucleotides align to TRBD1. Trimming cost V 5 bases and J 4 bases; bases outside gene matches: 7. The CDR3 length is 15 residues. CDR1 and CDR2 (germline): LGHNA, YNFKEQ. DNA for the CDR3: TGTGCCAGCAGCTGGGGACAGGGGACAACCTATGGCTACACCTTC. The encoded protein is CASSWGQGTTYGYTF.

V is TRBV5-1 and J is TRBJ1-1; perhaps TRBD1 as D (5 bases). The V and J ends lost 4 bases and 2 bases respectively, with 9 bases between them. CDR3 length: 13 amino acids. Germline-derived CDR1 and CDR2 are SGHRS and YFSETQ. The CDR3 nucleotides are TGCGCCAGCAGCGCAGGACACAACACTGAAGCTTTCTTT. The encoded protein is CASSAGHNTEAFF.